These 20 T cell receptor beta chains came from one sample sequenced in a study of CD8 T cells in Susac syndrome. RNA totalling roughly 0.5 to 1 ug underwent reverse transcription with random hexamers. TCRdb re-called the immunoSEQ multiplex PCR reads with MiXCR, one entry per CDR3 protein. The sample holds around 190,000 distinct CDR3 sequences; approximately 93% are singletons and the top ten take 0.1%. Sample: CD4+ T cells from PBMCs. These receptors were collected from a human donor in good health.

The chain employs TRBV6-2 or TRBV6-3 and TRBJ1-5; D possibly corresponds to TRBD1 (5 bases). This CDR3 is 14 amino acids long. Trimming cost V 6 bases and J 9 bases, with 18 bases left between them. The germline gives CDR1 MNHEY, CDR2 SVGEGT. CDR3 DNA sequence: TGTGCCAGCAGCGGCGGGGGAAAATGGCCGCCCCAGCATTTT. Amino acids: CASSGGGKWPPQHF.

The chain links TRBV23-1 to TRBJ1-2; no clear D. TRBV23-1 is given ORF status, its function remaining uncertain. CDR3 length: 16 amino acids. V lost 3 bases and J 3 bases, leaving 17 bases between the germline ends. The CDR3 DNA is TGCGCCAGCAGTCACTTATCGACGGCACTTCACTATGGCTACACCTTC. This translates into CASSHLSTALHYGYTF.

The chain links TRBV5-1 to TRBJ2-7; the D gene is possibly TRBD2 (6 bases). This CDR3 has 15 amino acids. CDR1 SGHRS and CDR2 YFSETQ come from the germline V gene. The V end lost 4 bases, the J end lost 3 bases, and 17 bases lay between the germline ends. The CDR3 coding sequence is TGCGCCAGCAGCCCTGCCCGTGGAGGGGTCTACGAGCAGTACTTC. Protein sequence: CASSPARGGVYEQYF.

The chain uses TRBV28 and TRBJ1-1, with a possible D match to TRBD1 (6 bases). The CDR3 runs 11 residues. Germline CDR1 MDHEN, CDR2 SYDVKM. V was clipped by 11 bases and J by 6 bases, with 13 bases between them. CDR3 DNA: TGTGCCGGCCGGGGGCGGGCTGAAGCTTTCTTT. This translates into CAGRGRAEAFF.

The rearrangement links TRBV4-1 to TRBJ1-3, with a tentative D call TRBD1 (5 bases). CDR1 MGHRA and CDR2 YSYEKL come from the germline V gene. V was cut by 4 bases and J by 0 bases, with 13 bases left in between. The CDR3 runs to 16 residues. The CDR3 DNA is TGCGCCAGCAGCCCGGGGCAGGGCTCCTCTGGAAACACCATATATTTT. Protein product: CASSPGQGSSGNTIYF.

The V gene is TRBV5-1, the J gene TRBJ2-7, with TRBD1 matching over 7 bases. V lost 2 bases to trimming and J lost 6 bases; unmatched junction nucleotides: 5. The CDR3 sequence is 13 residues long. Germline lookup yields CDR1 SGHRS and CDR2 YFSETQ. CDR3 sequence (DNA): TGCGCCAGCAGCTTTAGGGGGCCCGGCGAGCAGTACTTC. It yields the protein CASSFRGPGEQYF.

The chain is built from TRBV5-1 and TRBJ2-7; D unresolved. V shed 1 base and J shed 12 bases, with 17 bases lying between them. The CDR3 consists of 13 residues. Germline lookup yields CDR1 SGHRS and CDR2 YFSETQ. The CDR3 DNA reads TGCGCCAGCAGCTTGTCTCCAGTCGATCGGCGGTACGTC. Its protein is CASSLSPVDRRYV.

The gene calls are TRBV29-1 and TRBJ2-5; D perhaps matches TRBD1 (5 bases). Trimming shortened V by 2 bases and J by 5 bases, and 9 bases separated the two germline ends. This CDR3 is 12 amino acids long. From germline, CDR1 is SQVTM and CDR2 ANQGSEA. The DNA for the CDR3 is TGCAGCGTTGAAAAGTGGGGCGAGACCCAGTACTTC. This encodes CSVEKWGETQYF.

CDR3 bases: TGCAGTGCGGAGCTTACGGCCGGGGAGCTGTTTTTT. This encodes CSAELTAGELFF. The chain joins TRBV20-1 to TRBJ2-2; no definite D call. The CDR3 length is 12 residues. With 6 bases removed from V and 6 bases from J, the gap between germline ends came to 11 bases. The V gene's germline CDR1 is DFQATT and CDR2 SNEGSKA (reference sequence).

The chain combines TRBV19 with TRBJ1-1, with TRBD1 matching over 8 bases. V gave up 8 bases and J gave up 0 bases; unmatched junction bases: 8. CDR1 is LNHDA, CDR2 SQIVND, per germline (reference sequence). The CDR3 consists of 15 residues. The CDR3 DNA sequence: TGTGCCAGTGGAGGACAGGGCAGCATGAACACTGAAGCTTTCTTT. Translated, it gives CASGGQGSMNTEAFF.

The V gene is TRBV18, the J gene TRBJ1-1; tentative D call: TRBD1 (5 bases). Germline CDR1 KGHSH, CDR2 LQKENI. The CDR3 has 14 amino acids. V lost 1 base and J lost 4, with 10 bases in between. The chain's CDR3 is CASSPQGVGTEAFF. The DNA for the CDR3 is TGTGCCAGCTCACCACAAGGGGTGGGCACTGAAGCTTTCTTT.

The rearrangement uses TRBV7-3 and TRBJ1-1; D is perhaps TRBD1 (5 bases). V was pared by 1 base and J by 3 bases, with 15 bases between. The germline V gene encodes CDR1 SGHTA and CDR2 FQGTGA. This CDR3 comprises 16 residues. The CDR3 region is CASSLMARGRDTEAFF. For the CDR3, the DNA is TGTGCCAGCAGCTTAATGGCACGGGGACGGGACACTGAAGCTTTCTTT.

This chain joins TRBV6-1 and TRBJ2-5, with 9 positions matching TRBD2. This CDR3 comprises 17 residues. In germline, CDR1 is MNHNS, CDR2 SASEGT. V shed 6 bases, J shed 3 bases, and the junction held 14 bases outside the gene matches. The CDR3 is CASSDRAFGGGEETQYF. For the CDR3, the DNA is TGTGCCAGCAGCGATCGGGCCTTTGGCGGGGGGGAAGAGACCCAGTACTTC.

The chain uses TRBV18 and TRBJ1-1; possibly TRBD1 for D (5 bases). Per the germline V gene, CDR1 is KGHSH and CDR2 is LQKENI. V was shortened by 8 bases and J by 5 bases, with 12 bases between the two germline ends. This CDR3 is 12 amino acids long. The DNA of the CDR3 is TGTGCCAGCGAGGGGAGTAAGACTGAAGCTTTCTTT. It encodes CASEGSKTEAFF.

The chain combines TRBV10-3 with TRBJ1-3; D remains unclear. V gave up 3 bases and J gave up 0 bases, with 9 bases separating them. Germline-derived CDR1 and CDR2 are ENHRY and SYGVKD. This CDR3 is built from 15 residues. CDR3: CAISDSGASGNTIYF. CDR3 sequence (DNA): TGTGCCATCAGTGATTCAGGCGCCTCTGGAAACACCATATATTTT.

The chain recombines TRBV6-5 with TRBJ1-2; D is perhaps TRBD1 (6 bases). Germline V gene lookup returns CDR1 MNHEY and CDR2 SVGAGI. The CDR3 is 16 amino acids. V lost 2 bases and J lost 4, with 17 bases in between. CDR3 loop: CASSYQGTERFYGYTF. CDR3 sequence (DNA): TGTGCCAGCAGTTACCAGGGGACGGAGAGGTTCTATGGCTACACCTTC.

The CDR3 DNA sequence: TGCAGTGCTCCTATTTACGGGACAGGGCATCAGCCCCAGCATTTT. This translates into CSAPIYGTGHQPQHF. V usage is TRBV20-1 and J usage is TRBJ1-5, with 9 bases fitting TRBD1. The CDR3 extends over 15 amino acids. V lost 5 bases and J lost 5; bases outside the gene matches: 10. Germline V gene sequence: CDR1 DFQATT, CDR2 SNEGSKA (reference sequence).

V usage is TRBV19 and J usage is TRBJ1-2; D uncertain. V lost 6 bases and J 0 bases, leaving 23 bases between the germline ends. In germline, CDR1 is LNHDA, CDR2 SQIVND (reference sequence). This CDR3 spans 18 amino acids. The CDR3 DNA reads TGTGCCAGTAGCGGATCCGAATACGGGAAGGCAGCTAACTATGGCTACACCTTC. This translates into CASSGSEYGKAANYGYTF.

The rearrangement joins TRBV3-1 to TRBJ2-5; 8 bases align to TRBD2. The V gene's germline CDR1 is LGHDT and CDR2 YNNKEL (reference sequence). CDR3 length: 17 amino acids. The ends lost 1 base at V and 0 bases at J; junction bases unmatched: 7. Here the CDR3 reads CASSQGPLAGNQETQYF. CDR3 coding DNA: TGTGCCAGCAGCCAAGGGCCCCTAGCGGGTAACCAAGAGACCCAGTACTTC.

The chain is built from TRBV5-4 and TRBJ2-1; TRBD2 aligns across 7 bases. V trimming: 4 bases; J trimming: 0 bases; junction bases outside the gene matches: 4. CDR1 and CDR2 from the germline V gene are SGHNT and YYREEE (reference sequence). This CDR3 is 15 amino acids long. The CDR3: CASSRGESSYNEQFF. CDR3 in DNA: TGTGCCAGCAGCCGGGGGGAGAGCTCCTACAATGAGCAGTTCTTC.